The 9 T cell receptor beta chains in this list originate from one sample, sequenced in a study of T-cell memory formation after mild COVID-19. TCRdb reprocessed the 5' RACE reads with MiXCR, giving one entry per CDR3 protein. Among about 400,000 distinct CDR3 sequences listed, about a quarter were seen once. Source material: PBMCs or a T cell subset sorted from them (not recorded which). The receptors come from an adult woman who had mild COVID-19 (a few samples of this study predate the infection). Cell type and time point are not known.

The V call is TRBV3-1, the J call TRBJ2-6, with D possibly being TRBD2 (6 bases). Germline V gene sequence: CDR1 LGHDT, CDR2 YNNKEL (reference sequence). V shed 0 bases and J shed 0 bases, with 21 bases lying between them. CDR3 length equals 21 residues. This CDR3 reads CASSQEALRRGPLSGANVLTF. CDR3 sequence (DNA): TGTGCCAGCAGCCAAGAGGCTCTTAGGAGGGGACCCCTCTCTGGGGCCAACGTCCTGACTTTC.

The rearrangement joins TRBV7-9 to TRBJ2-1; D remains ambiguous. The germline V and J ends were trimmed by 5 bases and 0 bases, with 14 bases remaining between them. This CDR3 has 16 residues. Per germline, CDR1 SEHNR and CDR2 FQNEAQ (reference sequence). CDR3 protein: CASSPTGSRSYNEQFF. The CDR3 coding sequence is TGTGCCAGCAGCCCCACCGGTAGTCGCTCCTACAATGAGCAGTTCTTC.

Notes on this clonotype: At one of its ends the junction is not consistent with the germline gene, which may arise from a read error. This chain links TRBV6-1 with TRBJ2-5; 8 bases line up with TRBD2. Looked up from germline, CDR1 is MNHNS and CDR2 is SASEGT. This CDR3 contains 12 residues. In nucleotides, the CDR3 is TGTGCCAATGGACTAGCCGGGAATGACGGGTGCTTC. The encoded protein is CANGLAGNDGCF.

V usage is TRBV5-1 and J usage is TRBJ2-3; 11 bases line up with TRBD2. Per germline, CDR1 SGHRS and CDR2 YFSETQ. CDR3 length: 18 amino acids. The junction had 16 bases not matched to a gene; V was cut back by 4 bases and J by 6 bases. DNA of the CDR3: TGCGCCAGCAGCCCCAGTGGGACTAGCGGAACAACCGGCGATACGCAGTATTTT. This codes for CASSPSGTSGTTGDTQYF.

This clonotype was seen a few times. J is TRBJ2-1 and V is TRBV6-5; TRBD2 agrees at 10 bases. CDR3 size: 16 residues. V shed 7 bases, J shed 5 bases, and the junction held 11 bases outside the gene matches. CDR1 and CDR2 (germline): MNHEY, SVGAGI. CDR3 in DNA: TGTGCCAGCAAAGGAAGGAGGCTAGCGGGGGACAATGAGCAGTTCTTC. It specifies CASKGRRLAGDNEQFF.

The chain is built from TRBV11-2 and TRBJ2-3, with TRBD1 matching 7 bases. The CDR3 loop spans 15 amino acids. Germline CDR1 reads SGHAT; CDR2 reads FQNNGV. The V gene end was trimmed by 6 bases and the J gene end by 2 bases; junction bases not matched to a gene: 8. DNA for the CDR3: TGTGCCAGCAGTGCCCGACAGGGTGACACAGATACGCAGTATTTT. The encoded protein is CASSARQGDTDTQYF.

The V gene is TRBV4-2, the J gene TRBJ2-1; tentative D call: TRBD1 (6 bases). CDR3 size: 17 residues. V lost 0 bases and J lost 7, with 19 bases in between. Germline V lookup: CDR1 LGHNA, CDR2 YNFKEQ. DNA of the CDR3: TGTGCCAGCAGCCAAGAGGACAGCTATGTCCTTCCTAATGAGCAGTTCTTC. This encodes CASSQEDSYVLPNEQFF.

The count of this clonotype is one. The rearrangement joins TRBV6-2 or TRBV6-3 to TRBJ2-1; D possibly corresponds to TRBD2 (6 bases). Trimming removed 2 bases from V and 6 bases from J, with 14 bases in between. In germline, CDR1 is MNHEY, CDR2 SVGEGT. This CDR3 region has 15 residues. CDR3 nucleotide sequence: TGTGCCAGCAGTTACACGGGACTCAGGTCCAATGAGCAGTTCTTC. Translated, it gives CASSYTGLRSNEQFF.

V usage is TRBV6-5 and J usage is TRBJ1-1; 10 nucleotides agree with TRBD1. Trimming cost V 0 bases and J 5 bases; bases outside gene matches: 3. The CDR3 runs 15 residues. Germline V gives CDR1 MNHEY, CDR2 SVGAGI. The CDR3 spells CASSYSDRGWTEAFF. The CDR3 DNA sequence: TGTGCCAGCAGTTACTCGGACAGGGGGTGGACTGAAGCTTTCTTT.